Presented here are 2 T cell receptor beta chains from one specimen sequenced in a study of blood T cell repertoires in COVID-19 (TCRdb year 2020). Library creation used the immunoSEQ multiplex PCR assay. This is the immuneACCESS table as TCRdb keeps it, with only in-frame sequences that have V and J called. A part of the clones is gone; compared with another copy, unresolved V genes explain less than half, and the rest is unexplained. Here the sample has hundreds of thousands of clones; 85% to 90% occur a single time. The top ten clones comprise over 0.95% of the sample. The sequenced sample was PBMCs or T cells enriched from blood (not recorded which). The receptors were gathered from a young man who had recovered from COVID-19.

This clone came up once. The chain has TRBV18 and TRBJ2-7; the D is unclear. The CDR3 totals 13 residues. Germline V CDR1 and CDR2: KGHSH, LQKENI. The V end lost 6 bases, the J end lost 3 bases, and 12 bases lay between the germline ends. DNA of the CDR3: TGTGCCAGCTCTTCCAAGATAGACTACGAGCAGTACTTC. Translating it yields CASSSKIDYEQYF. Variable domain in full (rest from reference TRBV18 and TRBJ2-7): NAGVMQNPRHLVRRRGQEARLRCSPMKGHSHVYWYRQLPEEGLKFMVYLQKENIIDESGMPKERFSAEFPKEGPSILRIQQVVRGDSAAYFCASSSKIDYEQYFGPGTRLTVT.

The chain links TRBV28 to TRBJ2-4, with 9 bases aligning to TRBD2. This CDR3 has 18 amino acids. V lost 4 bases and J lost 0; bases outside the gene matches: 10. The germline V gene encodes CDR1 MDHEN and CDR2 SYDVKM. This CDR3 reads CASSYQREASLAKNIQYF. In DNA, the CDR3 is TGTGCCAGCAGTTACCAGCGGGAGGCTTCTTTAGCCAAAAACATTCAGTACTTC. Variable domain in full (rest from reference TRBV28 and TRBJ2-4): DVKVTQSSRYLVKRTGEKVFLECVQDMDHENMFWYRQDPGLGLRLIYFSYDVKMKEKGDIPEGYSVSREKKERFSLILESASTNQTSMYLCASSYQREASLAKNIQYFGAGTRLSVL.